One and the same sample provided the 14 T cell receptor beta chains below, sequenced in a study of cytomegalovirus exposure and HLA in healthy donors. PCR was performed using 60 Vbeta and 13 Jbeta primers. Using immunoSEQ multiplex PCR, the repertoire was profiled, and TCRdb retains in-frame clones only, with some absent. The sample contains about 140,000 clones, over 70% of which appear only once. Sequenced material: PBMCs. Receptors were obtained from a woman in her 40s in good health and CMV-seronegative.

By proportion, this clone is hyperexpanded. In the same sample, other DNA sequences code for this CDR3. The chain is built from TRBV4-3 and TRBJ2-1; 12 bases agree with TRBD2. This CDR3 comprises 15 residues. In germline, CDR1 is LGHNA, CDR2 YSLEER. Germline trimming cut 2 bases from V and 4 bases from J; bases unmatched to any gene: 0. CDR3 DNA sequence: TGCGCCAGCAGCCAACTAGCGGGAGGGTACAATGAGCAGTTCTTC. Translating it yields CASSQLAGGYNEQFF.

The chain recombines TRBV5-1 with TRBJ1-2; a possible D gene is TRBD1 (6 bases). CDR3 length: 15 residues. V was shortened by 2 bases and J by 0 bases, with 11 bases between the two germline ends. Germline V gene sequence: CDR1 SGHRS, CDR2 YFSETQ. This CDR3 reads CASSFRAGANYGYTF. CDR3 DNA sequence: TGCGCCAGCAGCTTCCGAGCAGGGGCTAACTATGGCTACACCTTC.

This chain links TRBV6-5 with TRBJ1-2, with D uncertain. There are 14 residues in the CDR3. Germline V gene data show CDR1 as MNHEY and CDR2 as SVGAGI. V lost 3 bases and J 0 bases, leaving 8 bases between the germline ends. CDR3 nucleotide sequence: TGTGCCAGCAGTTATCGCGACACTAACTATGGCTACACCTTC. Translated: CASSYRDTNYGYTF.

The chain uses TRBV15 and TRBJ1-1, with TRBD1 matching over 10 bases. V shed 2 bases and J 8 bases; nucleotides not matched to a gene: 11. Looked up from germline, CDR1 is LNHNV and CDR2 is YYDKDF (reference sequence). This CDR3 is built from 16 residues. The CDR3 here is CATSRNPGQGKSEAFF. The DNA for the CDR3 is TGTGCCACCAGCAGAAATCCGGGACAGGGGAAGTCCGAAGCTTTCTTT.

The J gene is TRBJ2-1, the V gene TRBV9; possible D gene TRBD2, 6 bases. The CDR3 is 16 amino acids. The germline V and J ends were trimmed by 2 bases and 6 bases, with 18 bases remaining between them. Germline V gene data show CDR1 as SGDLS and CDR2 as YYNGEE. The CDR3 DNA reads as TGTGCCAGCAGCGTTAGTGCGGGGTCAATCCGCAATGAGCAGTTCTTC. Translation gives CASSVSAGSIRNEQFF.

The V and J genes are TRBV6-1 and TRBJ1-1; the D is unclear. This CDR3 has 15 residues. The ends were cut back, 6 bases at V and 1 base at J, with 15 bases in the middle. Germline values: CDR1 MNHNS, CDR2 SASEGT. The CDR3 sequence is CASRWRGERNTEAFF. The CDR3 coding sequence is TGTGCCAGCAGATGGCGTGGGGAGAGGAACACTGAAGCTTTCTTT.

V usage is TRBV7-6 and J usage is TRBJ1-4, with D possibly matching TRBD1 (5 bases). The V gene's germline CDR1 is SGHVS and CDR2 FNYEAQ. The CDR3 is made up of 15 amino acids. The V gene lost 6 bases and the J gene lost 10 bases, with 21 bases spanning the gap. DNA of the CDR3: TGTGCCAGCAGAAAAGACAGCGCCAGTCGTGGAAAACTGTTTTTT. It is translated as CASRKDSASRGKLFF.

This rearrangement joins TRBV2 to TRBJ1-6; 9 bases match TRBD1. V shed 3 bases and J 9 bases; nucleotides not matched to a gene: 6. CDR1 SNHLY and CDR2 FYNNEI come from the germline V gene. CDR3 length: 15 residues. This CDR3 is CASSERGQGGSPLHF. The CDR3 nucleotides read TGTGCCAGCAGTGAGCGGGGACAGGGAGGTTCACCCCTCCACTTT.

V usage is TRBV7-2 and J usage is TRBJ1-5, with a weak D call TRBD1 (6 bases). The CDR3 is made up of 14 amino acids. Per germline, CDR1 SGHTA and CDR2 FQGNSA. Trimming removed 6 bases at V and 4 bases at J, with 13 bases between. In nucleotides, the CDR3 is TGTGCCAGCAGACAAGGGGGTAGGAATCAGCCCCAGCATTTT. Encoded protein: CASRQGGRNQPQHF.

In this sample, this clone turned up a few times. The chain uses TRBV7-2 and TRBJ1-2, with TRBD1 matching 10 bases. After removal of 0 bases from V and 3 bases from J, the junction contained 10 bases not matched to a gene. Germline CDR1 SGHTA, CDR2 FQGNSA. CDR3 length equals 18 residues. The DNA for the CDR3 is TGTGCCAGCAGCTTAGCCCCCCCCGGGACAGGGGCACACTATGGCTACACCTTC. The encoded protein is CASSLAPPGTGAHYGYTF.

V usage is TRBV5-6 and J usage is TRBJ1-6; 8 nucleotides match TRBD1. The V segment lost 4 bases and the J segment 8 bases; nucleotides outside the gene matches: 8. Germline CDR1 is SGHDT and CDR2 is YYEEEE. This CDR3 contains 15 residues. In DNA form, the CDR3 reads TGTGCCAGCAGCCAACAGACAGGGGCGGATTCACCCCTCCACTTT. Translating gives CASSQQTGADSPLHF.

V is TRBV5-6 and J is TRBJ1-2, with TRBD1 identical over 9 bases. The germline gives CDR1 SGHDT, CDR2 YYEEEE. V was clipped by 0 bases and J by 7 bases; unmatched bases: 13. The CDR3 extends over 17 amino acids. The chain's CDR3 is CASSLANFVRDRVGYTF. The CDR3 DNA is TGTGCCAGCAGCTTGGCCAACTTTGTAAGGGACAGGGTTGGCTACACCTTC.

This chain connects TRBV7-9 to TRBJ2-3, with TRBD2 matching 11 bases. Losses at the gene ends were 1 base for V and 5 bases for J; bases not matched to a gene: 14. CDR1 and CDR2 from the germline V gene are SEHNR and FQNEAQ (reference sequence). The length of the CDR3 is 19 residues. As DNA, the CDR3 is TGTGCCAGCAGCTTAGAGGGAGGCGTAGCGGGGGGGCTTGAAGATACGCAGTATTTT. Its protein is CASSLEGGVAGGLEDTQYF.

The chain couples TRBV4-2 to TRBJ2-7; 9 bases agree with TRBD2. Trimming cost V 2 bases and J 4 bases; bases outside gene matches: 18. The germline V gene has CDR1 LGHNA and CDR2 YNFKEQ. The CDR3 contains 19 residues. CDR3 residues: CASSQPTLAGGPVLYEQYF. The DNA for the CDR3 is TGTGCCAGCAGCCAACCCACCTTGGCGGGAGGGCCAGTTTTGTACGAGCAGTACTTC.